What follows describes a single T cell receptor beta chain. This record comes from a study of blood T cell repertoires in COVID-19. Study as a whole: The study drew acute and convalescent COVID-19 samples from the United States, Italy and Spain. The cDNA or gDNA used as material had been derived from T cells, B-cell-depleted T cells, or PBMCs.

Germline-derived CDR1 and CDR2 are KGHSH and LQKENI. The CDR3 extends over 15 amino acids. With V trimmed by 5 bases and J by 15 bases, 18 bases remained unmatched. In the authors' workflow: The authors estimated nucleated cell counts from reference gene primer amplification. Sequencing used immunoSEQ multiplex PCR; TCRdb keeps in-frame clones, though not all of them. V, J and clone size reflect that table, while D and trimming were determined from the DNA. The repertoire holds 150,000 to 200,000 clones, around 80% seen once, with 15% to 20% in the top ten. The chain carries TRBV18 and TRBJ2-1; 8 positions match TRBD2. This TCR derives from a woman at least 80 years old with acute or convalescent COVID-19. Sequenced sample: peripheral blood. The CDR3 region has the DNA TGTGCCAGCTCAGTCGACGGGACTAGTTGGACGGCGGTGTTCTTC. Its protein is CASSVDGTSWTAVFF. The full variable domain, with the rest looked up from reference TRBV18 and TRBJ2-1, is NAGVMQNPRHLVRRRGQEARLRCSPMKGHSHVYWYRQLPEEGLKFMVYLQKENIIDESGMPKERFSAEFPKEGPSILRIQQVVRGDSAAYFCASSVDGTSWTAVFFGPGTRLTVL.